The rows below give T cell receptor beta chains drawn from one sample of a study of blood T cell repertoires in COVID-19. The assay was immunoSEQ multiplex PCR, and TCRdb's table has in-frame clones only and misses some. The sample lists about 340,000 clones, approximately 92% seen once, with approximately 18% in the top ten. Sequencing was carried out using PBMCs or T cells enriched from blood (not recorded which). All receptors come from a young woman who had recovered from COVID-19. CDR3s include the opening cysteine and the closing phenylalanine or tryptophan. A D gene is named only where the DNA matches it firmly. Clone size appears in some rows only: once, few, many, or a class for an expanded clone.

clone_size d_call j_call v_call cdr3_aa cdr3_nt
NA TRBD1 TRBJ1-2 TRBV7-6 CASSLVPPTGGLNYGYTF TGTGCCAGCAGCTTAGTACCCCCGACAGGGGGCTTGAACTATGGCTACACCTTC
NA NA TRBJ2-1 TRBV3-1/TRBV3-2 CASSRGTSTFNEQFF TGTGCCAGCAGCCGAGGCACTAGTACCTTCAATGAGCAGTTCTTC
NA TRBD1 TRBJ2-2 TRBV7-9 CASSLRGQKGELFF TGTGCCAGCAGCCTGAGGGGGCAGAAAGGGGAGCTGTTTTTT
NA NA TRBJ2-5 TRBV5-6 CASSLALTQYF TGTGCCAGCAGCTTGGCTCTGACCCAGTACTTC
NA NA TRBJ2-2 TRBV18 CASSPMRQRNTGELFF TGTGCCAGCTCACCCATGAGACAGAGGAACACCGGGGAGCTGTTTTTT
NA NA TRBJ1-5 TRBV6-2/TRBV6-3 CASSYTGYNQPQHF TGTGCCAGCAGTTACACGGGGTACAATCAGCCCCAGCATTTT
once TRBD1 TRBJ1-5 TRBV19 CASSIVGTGLRGYNQPQHF TGTGCCAGTAGTATTGTCGGGACAGGGTTAAGGGGTTACAATCAGCCCCAGCATTTT
NA NA TRBJ2-1 TRBV21-1 CASSKTGTSGMRNEQFF TGTGCCAGCAGCAAAACCGGGACTAGCGGGATGAGGAATGAGCAGTTCTTC
NA TRBD2 TRBJ2-3 TRBV12-3/TRBV12-4 CASTLSGKRTHF TGTGCCAGCACCCTTAGCGGGAAGCGGACGCATTTT
once NA TRBJ1-1 TRBV18 CASSLYAGQNTEAFF TGTGCCAGCTCACTATATGCGGGGCAGAACACTGAAGCTTTCTTT
NA TRBD1 TRBJ1-4 TRBV2 CASSGQGVTNEKLFF TGTGCCAGCAGTGGGCAGGGGGTAACTAATGAAAAACTGTTTTTT
NA TRBD1 TRBJ2-3 TRBV28 CASSWTGGSDTDTQYF TGTGCCAGCAGTTGGACAGGGGGCTCCGACACAGATACGCAGTATTTT
once TRBD2 TRBJ2-1 TRBV13 CASSLSLSGSSYNEQFF TGTGCCAGCAGCTTGAGCCTAAGCGGGAGCTCCTACAATGAGCAGTTCTTC
once NA TRBJ1-1 TRBV11-3 CASSSQDSNEAFF TGTGCCAGCAGCTCTCAGGACAGCAATGAAGCTTTCTTT
NA TRBD1 TRBJ2-5 TRBV9 CASSVGTGEETQYF TGTGCCAGCAGCGTTGGGACAGGGGAAGAGACCCAGTACTTC
once NA TRBJ1-1 TRBV28 CASSLNRGIEGEAFF TGTGCCAGCAGTTTGAACCGGGGTATCGAAGGTGAAGCTTTCTTT
NA TRBD2 TRBJ2-2 TRBV28 CASSPSGGPSPGELFF TGTGCCAGCAGCCCCAGCGGGGGACCCTCCCCGGGGGAGCTGTTTTTT
NA NA TRBJ2-4 TRBV18 CASSPPSRGIQYF TGTGCCAGCTCACCTCCCTCAAGGGGCATTCAGTACTTC
NA NA TRBJ1-1 TRBV29-1 CSVGNREITEAFF TGCAGCGTTGGCAACAGGGAAATCACTGAAGCTTTCTTT
NA NA TRBJ1-2 TRBV12-3/TRBV12-4 CASSPRTTYGYTF TGTGCCAGCAGTCCAAGGACAACTTATGGCTACACCTTC
NA NA TRBJ2-7 TRBV5-5 CASSLGRVTYEQYF TGTGCCAGCAGCTTGGGCAGGGTCACCTACGAGCAGTACTTC
NA TRBD2 TRBJ2-3 TRBV7-3 CASSLREGDTQYF TGTGCCAGCAGCTTAAGGGAGGGAGATACGCAGTATTTT
few NA TRBJ2-7 TRBV7-2 CASSASYEQYF TGTGCCAGCAGCGCCAGTTACGAGCAGTACTTC
NA NA TRBJ2-7 TRBV15 CATSPQQAVPYEQYF TGTGCCACCAGCCCCCAGCAAGCGGTTCCCTACGAGCAGTACTTC
NA TRBD1 TRBJ1-1 TRBV6-5 CASTPTGEGRAFF TGTGCCAGCACCCCGACAGGGGAGGGGAGAGCTTTCTTT
NA TRBD1 TRBJ2-3 TRBV7-7 CASSSGQGGGTDTQYF TGTGCTAGCAGTTCCGGACAGGGCGGGGGCACAGATACGCAGTATTTT
NA NA TRBJ1-1 TRBV30 CAWSVLGGTEAFF TGTGCCTGGAGTGTACTCGGGGGGACTGAAGCTTTCTTT
NA NA TRBJ1-2 TRBV28 CASSQQNFYGYTF TGTGCCAGCAGCCAACAGAATTTCTATGGCTACACCTTC